This passage covers 9 T cell receptor beta chains from one sample sequenced in a study of OX40 agonist ivuxolimab in advanced cancers. Only in-frame clones appear in the TCRdb table, and some are missing; sequencing was by immunoSEQ multiplex PCR. Of roughly 70,000 clones listed, about 88% are singletons. The sample was CD4+ or CD8+ T cells sorted from blood, taken in a trial of the OX40 agonist ivuxolimab. These receptor sequences come from an adult with an advanced solid tumor such as melanoma, head and neck, liver or kidney cancer.

This clone was detected only once. The genes are TRBV5-6 and TRBJ2-7; 7 bases map to TRBD2. CDR1 and CDR2 (germline): SGHDT, YYEEEE. With V trimmed by 0 bases and J by 4 bases, 7 bases remained unmatched. The CDR3 runs to 15 residues. In nucleotides, the CDR3 is TGTGCCAGCAGCTTGGCCAGGAGGGGAGGGTACGAGCAGTACTTC. This sequence encodes CASSLARRGGYEQYF.

The chain joins TRBV6-9 to TRBJ2-7; D gene uncertain. Deletions cut 4 bases from V and 3 bases from J, with 7 bases between. Germline V gene data show CDR1 as MNHGY and CDR2 as SVAAGI. The CDR3 spans 12 residues. The CDR3 sequence is CASSSSHYEQYF. As DNA, the CDR3 is TGTGCCAGCAGTTCCTCTCACTACGAGCAGTACTTC.

The J gene is TRBJ2-5, the V gene TRBV29-1; no reliable D call. Germline-derived CDR1 and CDR2 are SQVTM and ANQGSEA. Trimming shortened V by 7 bases and J by 2 bases, and 17 bases separated the two germline ends. The length of the CDR3 is 14 residues. DNA of the CDR3: TGCAGCGCCCTTGTGATCATAAGTCAAGAGACCCAGTACTTC. It yields the protein CSALVIISQETQYF. Together with reference TRBV29-1 and TRBJ2-5, the CDR3 gives the full variable domain: SAVISQKPSRDICQRGTSLTIQCQVDSQVTMMFWYRQQPGQSLTLIATANQGSEATYESGFVIDKFPISRPNLTFSTLTVSNMSPEDSSIYLCSALVIISQETQYFGPGTRLLVL.

The rearrangement uses TRBV11-2 and TRBJ1-3; D is undetermined. Trimming cost V 1 base and J 2 bases, with 9 bases left between them. There are 15 residues in the CDR3. CDR1 SGHAT and CDR2 FQNNGV come from the germline V gene. The CDR3 loop is CASSLGAGAGNTIYF. The CDR3 nucleotides are TGTGCCAGCAGCTTAGGCGCAGGAGCTGGAAACACCATATATTTT.

V usage is TRBV28 and J usage is TRBJ2-7; the D is unclear. The CDR3 is made up of 15 amino acids. Trimming removed 7 bases from V and 4 bases from J, with 20 bases in between. The germline V gene encodes CDR1 MDHEN and CDR2 SYDVKM. In DNA, the CDR3 is TGTGCCAGCATTTCCCCTCGTTTGAATCTTTACGAGCAGTACTTC. As protein: CASISPRLNLYEQYF.

This chain uses TRBV28 with TRBJ2-4; D possibly corresponds to TRBD1 (5 bases). Germline V lookup: CDR1 MDHEN, CDR2 SYDVKM. This CDR3 spans 16 amino acids. V shed 0 bases and J shed 5 bases, with 14 bases lying between them. CDR3 sequence: CASSLWGLGGENIQYF. DNA for the CDR3: TGTGCCAGCAGTTTATGGGGGCTGGGCGGAGAAAACATTCAGTACTTC.

The CDR3 nucleotides are TGTGCCAGCAGTGAAAGGGGACAGGGAGTGAAGATGAATGAGCAGTTCTTC. It specifies CASSERGQGVKMNEQFF. The chain employs TRBV6-1 and TRBJ2-1; 9 bases line up with TRBD1. Germline values: CDR1 MNHNS, CDR2 SASEGT. V dropped 2 bases and J dropped 7; count of bases not matched to a gene: 12. The CDR3 consists of 17 residues.

The J gene is TRBJ2-2, the V gene TRBV5-1; D is perhaps TRBD2 (5 bases). Germline V lookup: CDR1 SGHRS, CDR2 YFSETQ. Deletions cut 0 bases from V and 0 bases from J, with 9 bases between. The CDR3 spans 16 residues. The CDR3 loop reads CASSLARTSNTGELFF. The CDR3 coding sequence is TGCGCCAGCAGCTTGGCTAGGACTTCGAACACCGGGGAGCTGTTTTTT.

The V gene is TRBV6-6, the J gene TRBJ1-6; TRBD1 is a possible D gene (5 bases). The germline V and J ends were trimmed by 6 bases and 0 bases, with 12 bases remaining between them. Germline V lookup: CDR1 MNHNY, CDR2 SVGAGI (reference sequence). The CDR3 is 16 amino acids. The CDR3: CASSTTESSYNSPLHF. In DNA, the CDR3 is TGTGCCAGCAGCACGACAGAAAGCTCCTATAATTCACCCCTCCACTTT.